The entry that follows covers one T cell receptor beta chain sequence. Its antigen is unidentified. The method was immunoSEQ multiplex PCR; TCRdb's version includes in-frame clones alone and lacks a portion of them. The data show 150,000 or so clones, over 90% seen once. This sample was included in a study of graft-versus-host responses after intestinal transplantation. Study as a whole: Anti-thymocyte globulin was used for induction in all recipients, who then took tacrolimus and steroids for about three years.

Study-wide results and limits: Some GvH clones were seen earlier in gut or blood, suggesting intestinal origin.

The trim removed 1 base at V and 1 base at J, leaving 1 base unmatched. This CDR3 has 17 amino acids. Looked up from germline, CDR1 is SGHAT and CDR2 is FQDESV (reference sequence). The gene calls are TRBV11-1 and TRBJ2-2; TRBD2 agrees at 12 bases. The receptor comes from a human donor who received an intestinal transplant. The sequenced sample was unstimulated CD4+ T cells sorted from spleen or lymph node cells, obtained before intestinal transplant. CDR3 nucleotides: TGTGCCAGCAGCTTAGGACTAGCGGGAGAGAACACCGGGGAGCTGTTTTTT. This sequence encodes CASSLGLAGENTGELFF.